Sequencing of this T cell receptor beta chain was carried out in a study of T cells in localized non-small cell lung cancer. The study, taken as a whole, reports: In the blood, greater T cell density corresponded to longer overall survival. A median of around 58 clones ranked among the top 100 in tumor appeared in adjacent lung. Uninvolved adjacent lung showed peak T cell clonality, exceeding tumor.

With respect to this clone: Its antigen is not known.

Germline CDR1 and CDR2: MGHRA and YSYEKL. V dropped 0 bases and J dropped 4; count of bases not matched to a gene: 6. There are 16 residues in the CDR3. Profiled with immunoSEQ multiplex PCR; TCRdb holds only in-frame clones, not every one. The sample lists 30,000 to 45,000 clones, 85% to 95% occurring once. The sample was peripheral blood, taken before any cancer treatment. This receptor was obtained from a female donor aged 60 or older with stage I lung adenocarcinoma. The chain is built from TRBV4-1 and TRBJ1-2; TRBD1 agrees at 9 bases. CDR3 coding DNA: TGCGCCAGCAGCCAAGAACAGGGGGCTAAGGGCTATGGCTACACCTTC. Amino acid sequence: CASSQEQGAKGYGYTF.